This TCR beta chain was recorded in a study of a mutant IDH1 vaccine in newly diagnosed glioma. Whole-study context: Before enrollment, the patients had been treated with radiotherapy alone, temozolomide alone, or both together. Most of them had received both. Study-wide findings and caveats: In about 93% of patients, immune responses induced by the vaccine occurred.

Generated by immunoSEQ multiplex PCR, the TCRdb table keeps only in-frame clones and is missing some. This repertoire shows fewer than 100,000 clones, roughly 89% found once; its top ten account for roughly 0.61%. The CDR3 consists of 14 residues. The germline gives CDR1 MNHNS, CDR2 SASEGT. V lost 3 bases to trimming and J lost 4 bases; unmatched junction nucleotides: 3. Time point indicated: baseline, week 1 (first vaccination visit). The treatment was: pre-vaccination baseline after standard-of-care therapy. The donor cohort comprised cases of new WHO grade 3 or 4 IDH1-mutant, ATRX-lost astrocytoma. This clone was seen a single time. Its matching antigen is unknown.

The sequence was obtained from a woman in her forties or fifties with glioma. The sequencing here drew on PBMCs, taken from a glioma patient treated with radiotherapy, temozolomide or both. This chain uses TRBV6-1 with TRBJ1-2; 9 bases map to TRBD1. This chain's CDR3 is CASSEGQGFYGYTF. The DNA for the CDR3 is TGTGCCAGCAGTGAGGGACAGGGTTTCTATGGCTACACCTTC.